This T cell receptor (beta chain) was obtained from a study of T-cell reconstitution after alpha-beta-depleted transplantation in children. Points from the study as a whole: Reported findings indicate that, about two months after transplant, alpha-beta T cells came from several hundred expanded clones, which were derived from non-depleted graft cells. There were some patients whose high TCRbeta diversity at day 60 came from surviving recipient T cells and thymic progenitors. From newly produced T cells came most of the T-cell counts and diversity one year after transplant.

For this clonotype: Its antigen is undetermined.

Losses at the gene ends were 4 bases for V and 8 bases for J; bases not matched to a gene: 8. The CDR3 contains 14 residues. Germline CDR1 is GTSNPN and CDR2 is SVGIG (reference sequence). Preparing the TCRbeta library involved the use of unique molecular identifiers. TCRdb processed the PCR reads anew with MiXCR; each CDR3 protein has one entry. Seen here are hundreds of thousands of distinct CDR3 sequences, about an eighth observed once, and the top ten hold 0.79%. The sequences come from PBMCs, collected before TCRalphabeta/CD19-depleted stem cell transplant. The clonotype originates from a girl aged 2 to 9 with congenital amegakaryocytic thrombocytopenia, due to receive a stem cell transplant. The chain employs TRBV30 and TRBJ2-1; 10 bases are a match to TRBD1. CDR3: CAWTTGQGSDEQFF. CDR3 DNA: TGTGCCTGGACAACGGGACAGGGGTCCGATGAGCAGTTCTTC. Variable domain in full (rest from reference TRBV30 and TRBJ2-1): SQTIHQWPATLVQPVGSPLSLECTVEGTSNPNLYWYRQAAGRGLQLLFYSVGIGQISSEVPQNLSASRPQDRQFILSSKKLLLSDSGFYLCAWTTGQGSDEQFFGPGTRLTVL.